This is a list of T cell receptor beta chains from one sample in a study of OX40 agonist ivuxolimab in advanced cancers. Only in-frame clones appear in the TCRdb table, and some are missing; sequencing was by immunoSEQ multiplex PCR. The table lists about 88,000 clones, 75% to 90% of them singletons. Here the sequenced sample was CD4+ or CD8+ T cells sorted from blood, taken in a trial of the OX40 agonist ivuxolimab. Source of these receptors: an adult with an advanced solid tumor such as melanoma, head and neck, liver or kidney cancer. The CDR3 runs from the conserved cysteine through the conserved F or W. D genes are given only for firm matches. Rows give clone size only sometimes, using once, few, many, or a class for an expanded clone.

V gene	J gene	clone size	D gene	CDR3 length	CDR3 DNA	CDR3 protein
TRBV2	TRBJ1-1	.	.	16	TGTGCCAGCAGCCCCGCGGGACCTACACAGAACACTGAAGCTTTCTTT	CASSPAGPTQNTEAFF
TRBV18	TRBJ2-1	once	TRBD1	15	TGTGCCAGCTCACCAGCGGACAGGGTTTTTAATGAGCAGTTCTTC	CASSPADRVFNEQFF
TRBV7-2	TRBJ1-2	.	TRBD1	13	TGTGCCAGCAGTCAAGGACAGGTCCAGGGCTACACCTTC	CASSQGQVQGYTF
TRBV18	TRBJ1-2	.	.	15	TGTGCCAGCTCACCACCGTCGGCGGGGAACTATGGCTACACCTTC	CASSPPSAGNYGYTF
TRBV6-5	TRBJ1-1	.	.	16	TGTGCCAGCAGTTACACCAGAAAGACCGTGAACACTGAAGCTTTCTTT	CASSYTRKTVNTEAFF
TRBV7-8	TRBJ1-4	.	.	12	TGTGCCAGCAGCCTAGGCCCTGAAAAACTGTTTTTT	CASSLGPEKLFF
TRBV7-2	TRBJ2-5	.	.	13	TGTGCCAGCAATGAGGTTAGGGGAGAGACCCAGTACTTC	CASNEVRGETQYF
TRBV28	TRBJ1-2	once	.	13	TGTGCCGGGGGAAAGACGCCGAACTATGGCTACACCTTC	CAGGKTPNYGYTF
TRBV11-3	TRBJ2-2	.	.	14	TGTGCCAGCAGCTTAGAATGGAACACCGGGGAGCTGTTTTTT	CASSLEWNTGELFF
TRBV7-2	TRBJ2-7	.	.	14	TGTGCCAGCAGCTACATCGGGTTCCTGTACGAGCAGTACTTC	CASSYIGFLYEQYF
TRBV5-4	TRBJ2-3	few	.	12	TGTGCCAGCAGCTTGGACACAGATACGCAGTATTTT	CASSLDTDTQYF
TRBV18	TRBJ2-5	.	TRBD2	14	TGTGCCAGCTCTCTAGCGGGCCACCAAGAGACCCAGTACTTC	CASSLAGHQETQYF
TRBV20-1	TRBJ2-2	.	.	11	TGTGGGTCTGGGAACACCGGGGAGCTGTTTTTT	CGSGNTGELFF
TRBV2	TRBJ1-2	.	TRBD1	13	TGTGCCAGCAGTGTGGGGACAGTCGATGGCTACACCTTC	CASSVGTVDGYTF
TRBV18	TRBJ2-7	.	.	14	TGTGCCAGCTCACTAGCGGCCAGCTCCTACGAGCAGTACTTC	CASSLAASSYEQYF
TRBV9	TRBJ1-2	.	TRBD1	13	TGTGCCAGCAGCGCCCTGGGGACAGTAGGCTACACCTTC	CASSALGTVGYTF
TRBV6-5	TRBJ1-4	.	.	12	TGTGCCAGCAGTTACGCGGGGGAAAAACTGTTTTTT	CASSYAGEKLFF
TRBV15	TRBJ1-5	.	.	16	TGTGCCACCAGCAGAGACCGTACAGGGACCCATCAGCCCCAGCATTTT	CATSRDRTGTHQPQHF
TRBV11-3	TRBJ2-3	.	.	15	TGTGCCAGCAGCTTACGTAGGGGGGAAACAGATACGCAGTATTTT	CASSLRRGETDTQYF
TRBV18	TRBJ2-7	.	.	14	TGTGCCAGCTCACCACGGGCTAGTACCTACGAGCAGTACTTC	CASSPRASTYEQYF
TRBV2	TRBJ2-1	.	.	16	TGTGCCAGCAGTGGGCCCATGGGGGGCGCGTACAATGAGCAGTTCTTC	CASSGPMGGAYNEQFF
TRBV11-2	TRBJ1-1	.	.	14	TGTGCCAGCAAGGCGGGGGCCGGAAACACTGAAGCTTTCTTT	CASKAGAGNTEAFF
TRBV2	TRBJ2-5	once	.	12	TGTGCCAGCAAAGAGTTACAAGAGACCCAGTACTTC	CASKELQETQYF
TRBV2	TRBJ1-5	.	TRBD1	15	TGTGCCAGCAGTGAAGGCGGGACAGGGATTCAGCCCCAGCATTTT	CASSEGGTGIQPQHF